This T cell receptor beta chain was sequenced for a study of T-cell memory formation after mild COVID-19. Constant-segment primers and 5'RACE yielded cDNA libraries for TCR alpha and TCR beta, each carrying sample barcodes and UMIs. One entry per CDR3 protein, called by TCRdb with MiXCR from the 5' RACE reads. The sample contains approximately 250,000 distinct CDR3 sequences, approximately 15% of which appear only once. V was cut by 5 bases and J by 8 bases, with 25 bases left in between. In germline, CDR1 is DFQATT, CDR2 SNEGSKA (reference sequence). This CDR3 comprises 15 residues. Notes on this clonotype: Its target is unknown.

Study results and caveats: Contracting clones from day 15 to 85 showed balanced CD4/CD8; later expanders favored CD4+. Clonal second-wave expansions that peaked on day 37 had unconfirmed SARS-CoV-2 specificity. Researchers found some responding clones in pre-infection memory, a sign that cross-reactive memory joined.

This clonotype was obtained from an adult woman who had mild COVID-19 (a few samples of this study predate the infection). Cell type and time point are not known. The chain is built from TRBV20-1 and TRBJ2-7, with D unclear. Sequenced sample: PBMCs or a T cell subset sorted from them (not recorded which). The DNA of the CDR3 is TGCAGTGCTCTGGCGGACGCGCCCCTGGCAACGCAGCAGTACTTC. Amino acid sequence: CSALADAPLATQQYF.